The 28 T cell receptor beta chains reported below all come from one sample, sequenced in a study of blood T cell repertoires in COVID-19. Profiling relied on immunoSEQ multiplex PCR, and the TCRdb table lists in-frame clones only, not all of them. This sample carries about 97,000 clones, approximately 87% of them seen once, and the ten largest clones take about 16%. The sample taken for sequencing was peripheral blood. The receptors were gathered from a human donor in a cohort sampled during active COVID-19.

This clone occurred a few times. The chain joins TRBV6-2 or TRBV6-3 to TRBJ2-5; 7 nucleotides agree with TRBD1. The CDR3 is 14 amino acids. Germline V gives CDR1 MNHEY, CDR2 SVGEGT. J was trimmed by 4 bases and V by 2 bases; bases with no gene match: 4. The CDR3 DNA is TGTGCCAGCAGTTACGGGACAGTTTTAGAGACCCAGTACTTC. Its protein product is CASSYGTVLETQYF.

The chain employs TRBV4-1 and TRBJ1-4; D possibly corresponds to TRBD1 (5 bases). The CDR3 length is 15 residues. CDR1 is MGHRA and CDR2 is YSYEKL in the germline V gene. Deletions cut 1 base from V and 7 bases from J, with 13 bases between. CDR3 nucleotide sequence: TGCGCCAGCAGCCAAGTATACCAGGGCGGTGAAAAACTGTTTTTT. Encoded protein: CASSQVYQGGEKLFF.

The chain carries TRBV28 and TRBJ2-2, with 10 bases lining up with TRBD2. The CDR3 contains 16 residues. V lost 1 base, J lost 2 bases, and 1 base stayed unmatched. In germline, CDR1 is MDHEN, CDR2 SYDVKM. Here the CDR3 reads CASSLSSGGNTGELFF. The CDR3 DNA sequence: TGTGCCAGCAGTTTATCTAGCGGGGGCAACACCGGGGAGCTGTTTTTT.

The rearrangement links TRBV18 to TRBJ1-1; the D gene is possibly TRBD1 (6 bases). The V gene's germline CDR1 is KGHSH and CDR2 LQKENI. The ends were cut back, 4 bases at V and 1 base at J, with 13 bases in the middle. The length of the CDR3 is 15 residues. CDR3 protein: CASSLQGRENTEAFF. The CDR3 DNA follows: TGTGCCAGCTCACTACAGGGCCGGGAGAACACTGAAGCTTTCTTT. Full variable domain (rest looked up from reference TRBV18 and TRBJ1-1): NAGVMQNPRHLVRRRGQEARLRCSPMKGHSHVYWYRQLPEEGLKFMVYLQKENIIDESGMPKERFSAEFPKEGPSILRIQQVVRGDSAAYFCASSLQGRENTEAFFGQGTRLTVV.

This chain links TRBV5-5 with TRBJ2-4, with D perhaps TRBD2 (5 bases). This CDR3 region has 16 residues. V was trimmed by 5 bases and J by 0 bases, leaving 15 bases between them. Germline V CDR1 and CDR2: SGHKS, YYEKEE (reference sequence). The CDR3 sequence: CASSTPSGLAKNIQYF. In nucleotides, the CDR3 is TGTGCCAGCAGTACCCCATCGGGGTTAGCCAAAAACATTCAGTACTTC.

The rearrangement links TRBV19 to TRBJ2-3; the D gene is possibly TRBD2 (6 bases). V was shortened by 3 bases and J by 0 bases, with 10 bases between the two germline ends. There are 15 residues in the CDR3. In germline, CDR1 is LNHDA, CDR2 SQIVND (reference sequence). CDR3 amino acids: CASSIGTRSTDTQYF. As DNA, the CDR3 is TGTGCCAGTAGTATCGGGACTCGGAGCACAGATACGCAGTATTTT.

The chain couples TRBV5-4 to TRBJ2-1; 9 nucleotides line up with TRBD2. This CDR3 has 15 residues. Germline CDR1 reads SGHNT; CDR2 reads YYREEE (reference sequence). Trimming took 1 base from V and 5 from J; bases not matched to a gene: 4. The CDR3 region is CASSLLQRGDNEQFF. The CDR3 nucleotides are TGTGCCAGCAGCTTGCTCCAGCGGGGGGACAATGAGCAGTTCTTC.

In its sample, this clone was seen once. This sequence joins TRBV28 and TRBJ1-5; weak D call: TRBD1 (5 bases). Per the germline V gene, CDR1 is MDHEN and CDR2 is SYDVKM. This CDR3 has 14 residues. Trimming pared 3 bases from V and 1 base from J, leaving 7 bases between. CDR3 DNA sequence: TGTGCCAGCAGTTTGGGGCACAGCAATCAGCCCCAGCATTTT. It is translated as CASSLGHSNQPQHF. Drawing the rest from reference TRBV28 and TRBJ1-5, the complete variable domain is DVKVTQSSRYLVKRTGEKVFLECVQDMDHENMFWYRQDPGLGLRLIYFSYDVKMKEKGDIPEGYSVSREKKERFSLILESASTNQTSMYLCASSLGHSNQPQHFGDGTRLSIL.

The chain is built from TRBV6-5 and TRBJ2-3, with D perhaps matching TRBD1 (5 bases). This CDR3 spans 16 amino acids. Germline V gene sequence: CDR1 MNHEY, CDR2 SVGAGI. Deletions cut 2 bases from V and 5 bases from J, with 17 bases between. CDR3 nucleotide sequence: TGTGCCAGCAGTTACAGGGGCCCCCTTGGTGGAGATACGCAGTATTTT. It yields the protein CASSYRGPLGGDTQYF.

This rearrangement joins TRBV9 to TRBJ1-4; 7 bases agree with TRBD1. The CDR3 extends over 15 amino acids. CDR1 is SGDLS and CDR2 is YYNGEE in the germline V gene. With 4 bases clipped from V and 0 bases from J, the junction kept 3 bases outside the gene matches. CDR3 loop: CASSPTGATNEKLFF. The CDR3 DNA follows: TGTGCCAGCAGCCCAACAGGGGCAACTAATGAAAAACTGTTTTTT.

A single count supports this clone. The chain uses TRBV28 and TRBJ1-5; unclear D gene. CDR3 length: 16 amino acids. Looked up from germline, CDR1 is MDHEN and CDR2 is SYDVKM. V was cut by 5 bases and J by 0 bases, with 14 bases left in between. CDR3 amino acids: CASSPGGSYSNQPQHF. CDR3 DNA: TGTGCCAGCAGTCCGGGAGGGTCTTATAGCAATCAGCCCCAGCATTTT.

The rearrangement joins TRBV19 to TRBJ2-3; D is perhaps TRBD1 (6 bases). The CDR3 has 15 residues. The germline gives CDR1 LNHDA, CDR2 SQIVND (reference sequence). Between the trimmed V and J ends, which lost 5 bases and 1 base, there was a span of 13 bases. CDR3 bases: TGTGCCAGTAGTGGACAGCCGGGTGGCACAGATACGCAGTATTTT. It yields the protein CASSGQPGGTDTQYF.

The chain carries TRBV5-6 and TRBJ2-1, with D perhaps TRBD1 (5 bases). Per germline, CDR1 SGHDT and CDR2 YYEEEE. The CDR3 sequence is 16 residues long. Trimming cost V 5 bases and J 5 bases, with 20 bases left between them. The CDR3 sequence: CASRPRVRLGDNEQFF. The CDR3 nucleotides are TGTGCCAGCAGGCCCAGAGTCCGATTAGGGGACAATGAGCAGTTCTTC.

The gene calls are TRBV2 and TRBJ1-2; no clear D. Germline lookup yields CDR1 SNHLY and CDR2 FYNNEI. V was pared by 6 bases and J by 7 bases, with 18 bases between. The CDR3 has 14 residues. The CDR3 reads CASSLPGGYLGYTF. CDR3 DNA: TGTGCCAGCAGCCTACCCGGAGGGTACCTTGGCTACACCTTC.

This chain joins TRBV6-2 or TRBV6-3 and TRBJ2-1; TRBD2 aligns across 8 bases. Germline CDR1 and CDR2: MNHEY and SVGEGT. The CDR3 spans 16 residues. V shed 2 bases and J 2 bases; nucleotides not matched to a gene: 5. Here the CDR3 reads CASSYPIAGPYNEQFF. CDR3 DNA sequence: TGTGCCAGCAGTTACCCGATAGCGGGGCCCTACAATGAGCAGTTCTTC.

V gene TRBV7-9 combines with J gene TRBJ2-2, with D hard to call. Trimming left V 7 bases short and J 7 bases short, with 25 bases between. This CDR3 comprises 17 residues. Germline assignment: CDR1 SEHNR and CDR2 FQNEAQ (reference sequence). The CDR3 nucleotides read TGTGCCAGCACGGAGTCTAGGCCCTTGTCCAGAGACGGGGAGCTGTTTTTT. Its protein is CASTESRPLSRDGELFF.

CDR3 in DNA: TGTGCCAGCAGCCAGGGCCCCGTCCTGGAGCAGTACTTC. Its translation is CASSQGPVLEQYF. The chain joins TRBV3-1 (or the pseudogene TRBV3-2) to TRBJ2-7; D unclear. The CDR3 is made up of 13 amino acids. V shed 3 bases and J shed 7 bases, with 13 bases lying between them. Per germline, CDR1 LGHDT and CDR2 YNNKEL (reference sequence).

The CDR3 spells CASSYIAGGWAYEQYF. The CDR3 bases are TGCGCCAGCAGCTATATAGCGGGAGGGTGGGCATACGAGCAGTACTTC. V gene TRBV4-3 combines with J gene TRBJ2-7; 11 nucleotides align to TRBD2. V was pared by 5 bases and J by 4 bases, with 10 bases of the junction left unmatched. This CDR3 comprises 16 residues. The V gene's germline CDR1 is LGHNA and CDR2 YSLEER.

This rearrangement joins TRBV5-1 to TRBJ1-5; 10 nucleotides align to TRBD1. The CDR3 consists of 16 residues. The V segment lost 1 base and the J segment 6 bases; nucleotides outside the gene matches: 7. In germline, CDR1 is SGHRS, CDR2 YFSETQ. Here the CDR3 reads CASSLWGTGEGQPQHF. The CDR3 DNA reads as TGCGCCAGCAGCTTGTGGGGGACAGGGGAAGGTCAGCCCCAGCATTTT.

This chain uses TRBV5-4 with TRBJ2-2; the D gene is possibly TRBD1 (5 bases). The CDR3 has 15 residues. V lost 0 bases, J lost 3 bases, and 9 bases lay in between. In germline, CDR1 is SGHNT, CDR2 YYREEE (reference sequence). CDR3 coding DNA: TGTGCCAGCAGCTTGGCAGGGATCGACACCGGGGAGCTGTTTTTT. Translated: CASSLAGIDTGELFF.

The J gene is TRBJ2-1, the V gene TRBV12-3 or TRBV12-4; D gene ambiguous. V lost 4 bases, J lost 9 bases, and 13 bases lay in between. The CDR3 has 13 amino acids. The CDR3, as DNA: TGTGCCAGCAGTTCCTTAGCCGCCGGTGAGCAGTTCTTC. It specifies CASSSLAAGEQFF.

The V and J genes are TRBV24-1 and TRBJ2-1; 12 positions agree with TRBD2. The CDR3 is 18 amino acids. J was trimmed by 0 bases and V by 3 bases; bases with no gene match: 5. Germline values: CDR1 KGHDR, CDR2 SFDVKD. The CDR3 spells CATSDGLAGGISYNEQFF. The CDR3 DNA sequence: TGTGCCACCAGTGATGGTCTAGCGGGAGGGATCTCCTACAATGAGCAGTTCTTC.

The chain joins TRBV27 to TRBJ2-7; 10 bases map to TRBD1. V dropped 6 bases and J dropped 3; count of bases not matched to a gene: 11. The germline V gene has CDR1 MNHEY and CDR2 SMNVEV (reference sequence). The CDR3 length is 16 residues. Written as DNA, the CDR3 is TGTGCCAGCAGCCCCCCCCCGGGACAGGGGTACTACGAGCAGTACTTC. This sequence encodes CASSPPPGQGYYEQYF.

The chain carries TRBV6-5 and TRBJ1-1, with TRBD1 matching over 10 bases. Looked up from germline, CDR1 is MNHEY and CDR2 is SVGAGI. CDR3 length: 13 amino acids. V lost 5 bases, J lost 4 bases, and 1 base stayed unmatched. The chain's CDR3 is CASSRQGATEAFF. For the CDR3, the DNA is TGTGCCAGCAGTCGACAGGGGGCCACTGAAGCTTTCTTT.

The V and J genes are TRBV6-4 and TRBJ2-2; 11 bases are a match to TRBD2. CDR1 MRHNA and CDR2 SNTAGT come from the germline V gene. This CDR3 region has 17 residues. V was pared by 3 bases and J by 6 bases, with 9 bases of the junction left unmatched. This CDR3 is CASSEDSGRAPAGELFF. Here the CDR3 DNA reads TGTGCCAGCAGTGAGGATAGCGGGAGGGCCCCAGCCGGGGAGCTGTTTTTT.

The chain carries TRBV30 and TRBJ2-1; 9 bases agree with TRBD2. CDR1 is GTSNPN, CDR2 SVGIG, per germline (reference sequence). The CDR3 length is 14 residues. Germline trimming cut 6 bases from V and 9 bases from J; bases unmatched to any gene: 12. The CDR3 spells CACPTGLAWGEQFF. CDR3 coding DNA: TGTGCCTGCCCAACGGGACTAGCATGGGGTGAGCAGTTCTTC.

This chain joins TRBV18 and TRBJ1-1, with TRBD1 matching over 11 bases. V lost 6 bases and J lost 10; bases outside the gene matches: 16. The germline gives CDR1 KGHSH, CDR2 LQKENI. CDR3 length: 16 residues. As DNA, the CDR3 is TGTGCCAGCTCCAGAAACGGACAGGGGGCCCAAGGAGGAGCTTTCTTT. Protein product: CASSRNGQGAQGGAFF.

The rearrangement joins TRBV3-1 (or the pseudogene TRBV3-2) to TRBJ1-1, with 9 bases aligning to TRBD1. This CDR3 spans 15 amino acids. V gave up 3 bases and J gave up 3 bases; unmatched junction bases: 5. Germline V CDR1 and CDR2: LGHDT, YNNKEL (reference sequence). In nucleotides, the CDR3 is TGTGCCAGCAGCCAGGGACAGGGAGGGGACACTGAAGCTTTCTTT. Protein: CASSQGQGGDTEAFF.